Listed here are 18 T cell receptor beta chains from one sample, sequenced in a study of regulatory T cells in long-lasting Graves disease (dated by TCRdb to 2020 to 2022). The protocol used for the library was multiplex PCR. TCRdb names Illumina HiSeq 4000 as the instrument used. To build TCR beta libraries, CDR3 regions were amplified by Arm-PCR using iRepertoire HTBI primers. TCRdb reprocessing: public reads trimmed at Q25 with fastp, clones called with MiXCR, in-frame beta chains kept. Each record represents a unique CDR3 protein, reported with the most common genes and DNA among its rows. The sample has some 560,000 distinct CDR3 sequences on record, 16% of them singletons. The top ten clonotypes cover 25% of the sample. The time point label here, explained by the study, means: newly diagnosed GD, antithyroid drugs for less than 3 months. RNA was extracted from PBMCs in TRIzol for both TCR sequencing and RNA sequencing.

These data were also reused for a study on T cells in Graves' hyperthyroidism and ophthalmopathy.

The specimen was peripheral blood mononuclear cells (PBMCs), collected at new diagnosis, from a patient treated with antithyroid drugs. The receptor set was obtained from a woman aged 35-65 years with Graves disease. Donor details come from another sample of the same person, matched by shared clones.

V usage is TRBV6-2 or TRBV6-3 and J usage is TRBJ2-7; 10 bases line up with TRBD1. Germline CDR1 reads MNHEY; CDR2 reads SVGEGT. With V trimmed by 6 bases and J by 6 bases, 5 bases remained unmatched. The CDR3 sequence is 13 residues long. CDR3 residues: CASRPGTGAEQYF. The DNA of the CDR3 is TGTGCCAGCAGGCCCGGGACAGGGGCCGAGCAGTACTTC.

This clonotype was seen at least ten times. This sequence joins TRBV7-9 and TRBJ2-7, with D perhaps assigned TRBD1 or TRBD2 (5 bases each). V lost 0 bases and J 6 bases, leaving 12 bases between the germline ends. This CDR3 contains 14 residues. Germline V gene sequence: CDR1 SEHNR, CDR2 FQNEAQ (reference sequence). The CDR3 nucleotides are TGTGCCAGCAGCTTAGCGCAGGGTCGGGGCGAGCAGTACTTC. Amino acids: CASSLAQGRGEQYF.

This clonotype came up many times. This rearrangement joins TRBV2 to TRBJ1-1; D perhaps matches TRBD1 (5 bases). Germline CDR1 and CDR2: SNHLY and FYNNEI. Trimming removed 11 bases from V and 3 bases from J, with 16 bases in between. The CDR3 is 13 amino acids. The CDR3 sequence: CARTPGEYTEAFF. The DNA of the CDR3 is TGTGCCCGGACACCGGGGGAGTACACTGAAGCTTTCTTT.

This clonotype turned up a few times. The chain joins TRBV4-2 to TRBJ2-1; 10 nucleotides agree with TRBD2. The V and J ends lost 1 base and 4 bases, in that order; junction bases with no gene match: 10. This CDR3 is 18 amino acids long. Germline values: CDR1 LGHNA, CDR2 YNFKEQ. As DNA, the CDR3 is TGTGCCAGCAGCCAAGTGGCTAGCGGGGGAGCTGTGTACAATGAGCAGTTCTTC. This encodes CASSQVASGGAVYNEQFF.

For the CDR3, the DNA is TGTGCCAGTCCTGGGGAGGCGCTAGCTAACTATGGCTACACCTTC. This codes for CASPGEALANYGYTF. V usage is TRBV27 and J usage is TRBJ1-2; no definite D call. The CDR3 runs 15 residues. V was trimmed by 9 bases and J by 0 bases, leaving 17 bases between them. The germline V gene encodes CDR1 MNHEY and CDR2 SMNVEV (reference sequence).

This chain links TRBV12-3 or TRBV12-4 with TRBJ1-5, with D hard to call. This CDR3 is built from 12 residues. Trimming stripped 6 bases from V and 9 bases from J, with 12 bases between. The CDR3 nucleotides read TGTGCCAGCAGGGAGAGTTCCCGGCCCCAGCATTTT. This gives the protein CASRESSRPQHF.

This clonotype was counted ten times or more. DNA for the CDR3: TGTGCCAGCAGTGAAGCTAGGGGTAACGAGCAGTACTTC. Translating gives CASSEARGNEQYF. The V and J genes are TRBV2 and TRBJ2-7, with D tentatively TRBD1 (5 bases). Germline values: CDR1 SNHLY, CDR2 FYNNEI. This CDR3 is built from 13 residues. V lost 0 bases and J 5 bases, leaving 8 bases between the germline ends.

The chain carries TRBV4-2 and TRBJ2-4; 10 bases align to TRBD2. The CDR3 is 18 residues long. V shed 0 bases and J 0 bases; nucleotides not matched to a gene: 5. Germline V CDR1 and CDR2: LGHNA, YNFKEQ. DNA of the CDR3: TGTGCCAGCAGCCAAGAGTTAGCGGGGGGTTTAGCCAAAAACATTCAGTACTTC. This sequence encodes CASSQELAGGLAKNIQYF.

This clonotype was detected only a few times. One end of the junction is discordant with germline, which a read error may explain. This chain links TRBV27 with TRBJ2-7; 13 bases agree with TRBD2. Germline lookup yields CDR1 MNHEY and CDR2 SMNVEV (reference sequence). CDR3 length: 15 residues. CDR3 amino acids: CANSKGLAGSNEQYF. DNA of the CDR3: TGTGCCAACAGTAAGGGACTAGCGGGGTCGAACGAGCAGTACTTC.

This clonotype was observed a handful of times. The chain links TRBV18 to TRBJ1-6; D is perhaps TRBD1 (5 bases). Germline V gives CDR1 KGHSH, CDR2 LQKENI. The CDR3 has 15 amino acids. The ends were cut back, 2 bases at V and 5 bases at J, with 10 bases in the middle. CDR3 nucleotide sequence: TGTGCCAGCTCACCATTGGGACTGGATAATTCACCCCTCCACTTT. Translation gives CASSPLGLDNSPLHF.

CDR3 DNA: TGTGCCAGCAGTGAGACAGGGGGTGAGCAGTTCTTC. It yields the protein CASSETGGEQFF. V gene TRBV6-1 combines with J gene TRBJ2-1; 9 nucleotides agree with TRBD1. V lost 3 bases to trimming and J lost 9 bases; unmatched junction nucleotides: 0. Germline V gene sequence: CDR1 MNHNS, CDR2 SASEGT. The CDR3 covers 12 residues.

This clonotype was recorded at least ten times. The J gene is TRBJ2-5, the V gene TRBV2; 7 nucleotides line up with TRBD1. Trimming at V came to 6 bases and at J to 6 bases, leaving 13 bases not matched to a gene. CDR1 is SNHLY, CDR2 FYNNEI, per germline. There are 15 residues in the CDR3. The CDR3 DNA reads TGTGCCAGCAGAGATATTGACAGGGTCGGGCAGACCCAGTACTTC. This codes for CASRDIDRVGQTQYF.

This clonotype was counted a few times. This chain connects TRBV18 to TRBJ1-5; weak D call: TRBD1 (5 bases). Germline loops: CDR1 KGHSH, CDR2 LQKENI. The CDR3 totals 14 residues. Trimming stripped 3 bases from V and 8 bases from J, with 14 bases between. The CDR3 loop is CASSPDRRGEPQHF. The CDR3 DNA sequence: TGTGCCAGCTCACCTGACAGAAGGGGAGAGCCCCAGCATTTT.

This clonotype was detected ten times or more. This chain connects TRBV2 to TRBJ1-1; the match to TRBD1 covers 11 bases. V was clipped by 4 bases and J by 5 bases; unmatched bases: 12. Per germline, CDR1 SNHLY and CDR2 FYNNEI. The CDR3 totals 17 residues. CDR3 sequence (DNA): TGTGCCAGCAGTGGATCCCGGGACAGGGGGACTCAGACTGAAGCTTTCTTT. The encoded protein is CASSGSRDRGTQTEAFF.

This clonotype was seen more than once but under ten times. The chain joins TRBV20-1 to TRBJ1-6; D might be TRBD1 (6 bases). Germline-derived CDR1 and CDR2 are DFQATT and SNEGSKA (reference sequence). The length of the CDR3 is 14 residues. V lost 2 bases and J lost 6, with 11 bases in between. The CDR3 spells CSARHGQSNSPLHF. The CDR3 DNA follows: TGCAGTGCTAGACACGGACAGAGTAATTCACCCCTCCACTTT.

This clonotype came up many times. The chain employs TRBV29-1 and TRBJ1-2, with D uncertain. Germline V gene sequence: CDR1 SQVTM, CDR2 ANQGSEA. This CDR3 region has 13 residues. V was trimmed by 0 bases and J by 7 bases, leaving 12 bases between them. This CDR3 reads CSVEDSWAFGYTF. Here the CDR3 DNA reads TGCAGCGTTGAAGATTCATGGGCGTTTGGCTACACCTTC.

The chain links TRBV27 to TRBJ1-1; D is unresolved. V lost 5 bases and J 7 bases, leaving 14 bases between the germline ends. The CDR3 runs to 13 residues. CDR1 is MNHEY, CDR2 SMNVEV, per germline (reference sequence). The CDR3 region is CASSPSHYDEAFF. CDR3 nucleotide sequence: TGTGCCAGCAGTCCGTCCCATTATGATGAAGCTTTCTTT.

This clonotype was counted between two and nine times. The chain's CDR3 is CASSTGRANEQFF. CDR3 DNA sequence: TGTGCCAGCAGCACCGGGAGGGCCAATGAGCAGTTCTTC. The J gene is TRBJ2-1, the V gene TRBV12-3 or TRBV12-4; 8 bases match TRBD2. J was trimmed by 6 bases and V by 6 bases; bases with no gene match: 4. The CDR3 is made up of 13 amino acids.